This TCR beta chain was retrieved from a study of T cell responses to AZD1222 COVID-19 vaccine. Looking at the study overall: Pooling of second doses given at about 4 or about 12 weeks was done.

Data came from immunoSEQ multiplex PCR; TCRdb stores just in-frame clones and leaves some out. This sample carries about 81,000 clones, 90% to 95% of them seen once, and the ten largest clones take roughly 5.2%. Study results and limitations: Every sample of the repertoires postdated the peak T cell response. Reportedly, nearly half the spike-specific TCRs target unmutated variant regions.

About this clone itself: No antigen is known for it.

Germline V lookup: CDR1 SGHTS, CDR2 YDEGEE. Trimming at V came to 0 bases and at J to 3 bases, leaving 4 bases not matched to a gene. This CDR3 region has 15 residues. The sample in question was peripheral blood, obtained on day 0 of AZD1222 vaccination. The chain recombines TRBV5-8 with TRBJ2-5; the match to TRBD2 covers 8 bases. This clonotype was sampled from an adult in good health. The CDR3 nucleotides are TGTGCCAGCAGCTTGGGGACGGGAGGGGAAGAGACCCAGTACTTC. Amino acid sequence: CASSLGTGGEETQYF.